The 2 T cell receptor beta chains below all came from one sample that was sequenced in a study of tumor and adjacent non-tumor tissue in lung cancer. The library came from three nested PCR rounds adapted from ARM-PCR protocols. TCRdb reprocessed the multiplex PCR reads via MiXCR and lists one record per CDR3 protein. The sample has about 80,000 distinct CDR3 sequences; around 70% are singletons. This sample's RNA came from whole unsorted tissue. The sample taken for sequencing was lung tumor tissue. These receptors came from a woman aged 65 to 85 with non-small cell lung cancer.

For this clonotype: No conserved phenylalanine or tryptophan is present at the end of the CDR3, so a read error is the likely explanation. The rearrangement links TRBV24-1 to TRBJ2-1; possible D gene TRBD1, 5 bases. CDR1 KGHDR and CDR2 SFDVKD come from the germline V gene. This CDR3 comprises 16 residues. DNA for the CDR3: TGTGCCACCAGTGATAGACAGTTCAGTTTCGACAATAAGCAGTTCTTA. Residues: CATSDRQFSFDNKQFL.

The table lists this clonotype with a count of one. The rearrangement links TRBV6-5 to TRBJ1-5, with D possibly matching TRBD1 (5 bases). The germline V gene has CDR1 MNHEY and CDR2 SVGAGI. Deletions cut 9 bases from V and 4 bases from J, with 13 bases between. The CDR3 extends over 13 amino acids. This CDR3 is CARAGYSNQPQHF. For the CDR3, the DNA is TGTGCCAGGGCAGGGTACAGTAATCAGCCCCAGCATTTT.